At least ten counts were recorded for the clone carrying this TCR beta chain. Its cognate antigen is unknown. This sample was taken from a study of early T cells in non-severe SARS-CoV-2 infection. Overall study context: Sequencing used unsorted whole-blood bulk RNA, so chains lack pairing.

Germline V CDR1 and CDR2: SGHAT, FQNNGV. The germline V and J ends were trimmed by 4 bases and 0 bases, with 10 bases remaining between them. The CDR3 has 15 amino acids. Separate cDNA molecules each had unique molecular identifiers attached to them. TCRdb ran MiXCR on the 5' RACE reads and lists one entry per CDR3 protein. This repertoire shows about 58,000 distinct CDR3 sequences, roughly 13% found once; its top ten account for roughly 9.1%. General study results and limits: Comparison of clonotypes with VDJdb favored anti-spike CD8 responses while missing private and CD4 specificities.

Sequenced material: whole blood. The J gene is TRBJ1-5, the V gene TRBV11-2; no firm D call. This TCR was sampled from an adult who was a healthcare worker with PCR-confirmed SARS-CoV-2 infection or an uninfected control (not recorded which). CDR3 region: CASSSGTASNQPQHF. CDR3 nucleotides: TGTGCCAGCAGCTCCGGCACGGCTAGCAATCAGCCCCAGCATTTT.